One sample yielded the 28 T cell receptor beta chains listed below, sequenced in a study of blood T cell repertoires in COVID-19. Assay: immunoSEQ multiplex PCR; the TCRdb copy retains only in-frame clones and omits some. The table shows about 74,000 clones, with about 90% occurring only once. The sequencing sample was made of peripheral blood. These receptors were taken from a woman aged 45-65 years in a cohort sampled during active COVID-19.

The CDR3 DNA reads TGTGCCAGCAGTGGACCCGACAGGGAGCAGTTCTTC. Residues: CASSGPDREQFF. This rearrangement joins TRBV2 to TRBJ2-1; D may be TRBD1 (6 bases). CDR3 length: 12 amino acids. CDR1 and CDR2 from the germline V gene are SNHLY and FYNNEI. V was pared by 4 bases and J by 10 bases, with 11 bases between.

In DNA, the CDR3 is TGTGCCAGCAGGGCTAGCGGAGCGAACACCGGGGAGCTGTTTTTT. This translates into CASRASGANTGELFF. V and J are TRBV28 and TRBJ2-2; TRBD2 matches 7 bases. This CDR3 is built from 15 residues. Germline V gene data show CDR1 as MDHEN and CDR2 as SYDVKM. V lost 6 bases, J lost 0 bases, and 4 bases stayed unmatched.

This rearrangement joins TRBV24-1 to TRBJ2-7; 9 bases fit TRBD1. The length of the CDR3 is 14 residues. Germline CDR1 and CDR2: KGHDR and SFDVKD. Trimming removed 3 bases from V and 7 bases from J; junction bases left unmatched: 6. The CDR3 here is CATSDRQGVGEQYF. The CDR3 DNA is TGTGCCACCAGTGATCGACAGGGGGTGGGGGAGCAGTACTTC.

This rearrangement joins TRBV5-1 to TRBJ2-3; possible D gene TRBD1, 6 bases. This CDR3 region has 15 residues. Trimming removed 6 bases at V and 6 bases at J, with 20 bases between. Germline V CDR1 and CDR2: SGHRS, YFSETQ. Here the CDR3 reads CASMGAPAQWDTQYF. CDR3 nucleotides: TGCGCCAGCATGGGGGCGCCTGCTCAGTGGGATACGCAGTATTTT.

This chain connects TRBV12-5 to TRBJ2-6, with TRBD1 identical over 12 bases. The CDR3 consists of 20 residues. Germline-derived CDR1 and CDR2 are LGHNT and FRNRAP. J lost 4 bases, V lost 4 bases, and 14 bases had no gene match. CDR3 sequence (DNA): TGTGCTAGTGGTTCCACCCGTGTGGGACAGGGGGCGCAGGGGGCCAACGTCCTGACTTTC. Its translation is CASGSTRVGQGAQGANVLTF. Variable domain in full (rest from reference TRBV12-5 and TRBJ2-6): DARVTQTPRHKVTEMGQEVTMRCQPILGHNTVFWYRQTMMQGLELLAYFRNRAPLDDSGMPKDRFSAEMPDATLATLKIQPSEPRDSAVYFCASGSTRVGQGAQGANVLTFGAGSRLTVL.

The chain is built from TRBV6-5 and TRBJ2-7; a weak D match, TRBD1 (5 bases). CDR3 length equals 14 residues. Germline values: CDR1 MNHEY, CDR2 SVGAGI. Between the trimmed V and J ends, which lost 6 bases and 6 bases, there was a span of 18 bases. This chain's CDR3 is CASSPLQGWGEQYF. The CDR3, as DNA: TGTGCCAGCAGCCCCCTCCAGGGTTGGGGCGAGCAGTACTTC.

CDR3 amino acids: CASSEQVSNTGELFF. CDR3 bases: TGTGCCAGCAGTGAACAGGTCTCGAACACCGGGGAGCTGTTTTTT. This chain links TRBV2 with TRBJ2-2; D not resolved. This CDR3 region has 15 residues. In germline, CDR1 is SNHLY, CDR2 FYNNEI. Trimming left V 2 bases short and J 0 bases short, with 7 bases between.

The chain combines TRBV7-9 with TRBJ2-7, with D tentatively TRBD2 (6 bases). This CDR3 region has 13 residues. Germline V gene data show CDR1 as SEHNR and CDR2 as FQNEAQ (reference sequence). V lost 3 bases, J lost 7 bases, and 13 bases lay in between. The CDR3 coding sequence is TGTGCCAGCAGCTTGGGGACTTACGCAGAGCAGTACTTC. The encoded protein is CASSLGTYAEQYF.

CDR3 in amino acids: CASSFPGEETQYF. The CDR3 region has the DNA TGTGCCAGCAGCTTTCCCGGGGAAGAGACCCAGTACTTC. The V call is TRBV5-8, the J call TRBJ2-5; TRBD2 might be the D (5 bases). The germline V gene has CDR1 SGHTS and CDR2 YDEGEE. V dropped 2 bases and J dropped 3 bases, with 8 bases sitting between them. The CDR3 extends over 13 amino acids. Variable domain in full (rest from reference TRBV5-8 and TRBJ2-5): EAGVTQSPTHLIKTRGQQATLRCSPISGHTSVYWYQQALGLGLQFLLWYDEGEERNRGNFPPRFSGRQFPNYSSELNVNALELEDSALYLCASSFPGEETQYFGPGTRLLVL.

This sequence joins TRBV29-1 and TRBJ2-3, with 15 bases that match TRBD2. Per the germline V gene, CDR1 is SQVTM and CDR2 is ANQGSEA. The V gene end was trimmed by 6 bases and the J gene end by 2 bases; junction bases not matched to a gene: 9. This CDR3 has 17 residues. In DNA, the CDR3 is TGCAGCGTCCGGGGGACTAGCGGGAGGAGGGTCACAGATACGCAGTATTTT. It specifies CSVRGTSGRRVTDTQYF.

This clone was detected only once. Sequence at one end of the junction differs from germline and may be a read error. V and J are TRBV7-7 and TRBJ2-5, with TRBD2 matching 14 bases. Germline V gene sequence: CDR1 SSHAT, CDR2 FNYEAQ (reference sequence). The CDR3 spans 16 residues. The CDR3 spells CASSPGLAGARETQYF. CDR3 bases: TGTGCTAGCAGCCCGGGACTAGCGGGAGCACGGGAGACCCAGTACTTC.

The chain is built from TRBV27 and TRBJ2-3; possible D gene TRBD2, 5 bases. Germline CDR1 and CDR2: MNHEY and SMNVEV (reference sequence). The CDR3 loop spans 13 amino acids. Trimming took off 5 bases at V and 1 base at J, with 7 bases between the two ends. The CDR3 is CASSRTRTDTQYF. CDR3 nucleotide sequence: TGTGCCAGCAGTAGGACTCGCACAGATACGCAGTATTTT.

The chain couples TRBV4-1 to TRBJ1-1; D possibly corresponds to TRBD1 (5 bases). This CDR3 contains 14 residues. CDR1 is MGHRA and CDR2 is YSYEKL in the germline V gene. Between the trimmed V and J ends, which lost 4 bases and 0 bases, there was a span of 9 bases. Here the CDR3 reads CASSLGQLNTEAFF. The CDR3 coding sequence is TGCGCCAGCAGCCTAGGACAACTGAACACTGAAGCTTTCTTT.

V is TRBV7-9 and J is TRBJ1-1, with TRBD1 matching 8 bases. Germline CDR1 is SEHNR and CDR2 is FQNEAQ (reference sequence). This CDR3 comprises 16 residues. Losses at the gene ends were 5 bases for V and 0 bases for J; bases not matched to a gene: 8. The CDR3 DNA sequence: TGTGCCAGCAGCCCCCTCGGACAGGGACTGAACACTGAAGCTTTCTTT. As protein: CASSPLGQGLNTEAFF.

This clone was observed a single time. The chain uses TRBV9 and TRBJ2-1; the match to TRBD2 covers 11 bases. Germline values: CDR1 SGDLS, CDR2 YYNGEE. CDR3 length: 19 amino acids. The V gene end was trimmed by 0 bases and the J gene end by 3 bases; junction bases not matched to a gene: 11. CDR3: CASSVGSSGRAPFYNEQFF. The CDR3 DNA sequence: TGTGCCAGCAGCGTAGGGAGTAGCGGGAGGGCCCCTTTCTACAATGAGCAGTTCTTC.

The rearrangement links TRBV27 to TRBJ2-1; 7 bases align to TRBD2. The V gene end was trimmed by 3 bases and the J gene end by 6 bases; junction bases not matched to a gene: 11. Germline assignment: CDR1 MNHEY and CDR2 SMNVEV (reference sequence). This CDR3 spans 16 amino acids. CDR3 DNA sequence: TGTGCCAGCAGTTTTGCGGGGAGGGCGGCAAGCAATGAGCAGTTCTTC. Translation gives CASSFAGRAASNEQFF.

This chain uses TRBV5-1 with TRBJ2-3; D ambiguous. Trimming took 3 bases from V and 0 from J, leaving 5 bases between them. CDR3 length: 13 residues. The germline V gene has CDR1 SGHRS and CDR2 YFSETQ. The CDR3 DNA reads as TGCGCCAGCAGCTCCTCTAGCACAGATACGCAGTATTTT. Residues: CASSSSSTDTQYF.

The rearrangement joins TRBV11-2 to TRBJ2-7; 7 bases align to TRBD1. Germline V lookup: CDR1 SGHAT, CDR2 FQNNGV. The trim removed 10 bases at V and 6 bases at J, leaving 9 bases unmatched. This CDR3 is 12 amino acids long. CDR3 protein: CANEDRAGEQYF. CDR3 DNA: TGTGCCAACGAAGACAGGGCCGGCGAGCAGTACTTC.

The gene calls are TRBV10-3 and TRBJ2-5; the match to TRBD2 covers 8 bases. CDR1 is ENHRY, CDR2 SYGVKD, per germline. V gave up 11 bases and J gave up 6 bases; unmatched junction bases: 11. CDR3 size: 13 residues. This chain's CDR3 is CALDREGIKTQYF. The CDR3 nucleotides read TGTGCCCTAGACCGGGAGGGAATAAAGACCCAGTACTTC.

The V and J genes are TRBV27 and TRBJ2-3; tentative D call: TRBD1 (5 bases). Trimming cost V 5 bases and J 4 bases, with 25 bases left between them. The CDR3 runs to 18 residues. The germline gives CDR1 MNHEY, CDR2 SMNVEV (reference sequence). The CDR3 DNA reads TGTGCCAGCAGTCCCCCTCTCCTGCCAGCGAAAGGGGCAGATACGCAGTATTTT. It is translated as CASSPPLLPAKGADTQYF.

The chain is built from TRBV7-2 and TRBJ2-1; D not resolved. V dropped 3 bases and J dropped 0 bases, with 3 bases sitting between them. The CDR3 spans 13 residues. The germline CDR1 and CDR2 sequences are SGHTA and FQGNSA. CDR3 amino acids: CASSFSSYNEQFF. The CDR3 region has the DNA TGTGCCAGCAGCTTCAGCTCCTACAATGAGCAGTTCTTC.

The chain uses TRBV2 and TRBJ2-1; 9 bases agree with TRBD2. The V gene end was trimmed by 3 bases and the J gene end by 9 bases; junction bases not matched to a gene: 9. Germline CDR1 reads SNHLY; CDR2 reads FYNNEI. This CDR3 has 15 residues. Here the CDR3 DNA reads TGTGCCAGCAGTGATTCTCTAGCGGGAAGGGGTGAGCAGTTCTTC. The encoded protein is CASSDSLAGRGEQFF.

The V and J genes are TRBV23-1 and TRBJ2-7, with TRBD2 as a possible D gene (5 bases). TRBV23-1 belongs to the ORF category, with a function that is uncertain. CDR3 length: 15 amino acids. Trimming left V 4 bases short and J 3 bases short, with 16 bases between. The CDR3 nucleotides read TGCGCCAGCAGTCCGCCGGACTGTAGTTACTACGAGCAGTACTTC. Amino acids: CASSPPDCSYYEQYF.

This clone was counted a few times. This chain links TRBV4-1 with TRBJ2-7; 8 bases line up with TRBD1. V was clipped by 1 base and J by 3 bases; unmatched bases: 11. CDR3 length: 17 amino acids. Germline V gives CDR1 MGHRA, CDR2 YSYEKL. The CDR3 DNA reads as TGCGCCAGCAGCCAAGGCTTCGCCGGACAGGGTATCTACGAGCAGTACTTC. This translates into CASSQGFAGQGIYEQYF.

This clone was observed a few times. This chain links TRBV5-1 with TRBJ1-1; 9 bases agree with TRBD1. Per the germline V gene, CDR1 is SGHRS and CDR2 is YFSETQ. This CDR3 region has 17 residues. The J segment lost 0 bases and the V segment lost 4 bases, leaving 10 bases of the junction unmatched. The CDR3 coding sequence is TGCGCCAGCAGCCCTCTACAGGGGGCGGACGTGAACACTGAAGCTTTCTTT. Amino acids: CASSPLQGADVNTEAFF.

V usage is TRBV7-3 and J usage is TRBJ2-1; TRBD2 might be the D (5 bases). The CDR3 runs 12 residues. V lost 2 bases to trimming and J lost 12 bases, with 11 bases between them. From germline, CDR1 is SGHTA and CDR2 FQGTGA. The CDR3 region is CASSLLGSRQFF. The CDR3 DNA reads as TGTGCCAGCAGCTTATTAGGGAGTAGGCAGTTCTTC.

This rearrangement joins TRBV28 to TRBJ1-2; D not resolved. Trimming cost V 3 bases and J 4 bases, with 9 bases left between them. The CDR3 spans 13 residues. Per germline, CDR1 MDHEN and CDR2 SYDVKM. DNA of the CDR3: TGTGCCAGCAGTTTGTCACAGACCTATGGCTACACCTTC. Its translation: CASSLSQTYGYTF.

V usage is TRBV5-1 and J usage is TRBJ2-2; possible D gene TRBD1, 5 bases. V lost 7 bases and J lost 0, with 10 bases in between. The CDR3 length is 14 residues. Germline values: CDR1 SGHRS, CDR2 YFSETQ. The CDR3 is CASYWGANTGELFF. CDR3 DNA sequence: TGCGCCAGCTATTGGGGCGCGAACACCGGGGAGCTGTTTTTT.